A selection of T cell receptor beta chains follows, all from one sample in a study of cytomegalovirus exposure and HLA in healthy donors. Profiling relied on immunoSEQ multiplex PCR, and the TCRdb table lists in-frame clones only, not all of them. This sample has about 140,000 clones, with nearly 80% found just once. Sequencing was performed on PBMCs. All receptors derive from a woman younger than 45 in good health and CMV-seronegative. CDR3s include the opening cysteine and the closing phenylalanine or tryptophan. Each record gives: D gene, V gene, J gene, CDR3 protein. D genes are given only for firm matches.

>NA|TRBV9|TRBJ2-5
CASSVSIQFEETQYF
>TRBD2|TRBV18|TRBJ2-1
CASSPLLAGGPGSYNEQFF
>TRBD1|TRBV5-1|TRBJ1-1
CASSLEGQGWNTEAFF
>TRBD2|TRBV19|TRBJ2-2
CASSIGGGNTGELFF
>NA|TRBV5-1|TRBJ2-5
CASSLAQETQYF
>NA|TRBV28|TRBJ1-1
CASTRVGPADEAFF
>NA|TRBV6-1|TRBJ1-3
CASRSDSLSGNTIYF
>TRBD1|TRBV7-3|TRBJ1-6
CASSLGTVNSPLHF
>NA|TRBV7-3|TRBJ2-7
CASSLTEGPYEQYF
>TRBD1|TRBV19|TRBJ1-2
CASSPPDRKLYGYTF
>NA|TRBV7-9|TRBJ1-3
CASSSGARNTIYF
>TRBD2|TRBV9|TRBJ2-3
CASSVEGLAGGSTDTQYF
>NA|TRBV5-1|TRBJ1-1
CASKGGGAGTEAFF
>TRBD1|TRBV6-4|TRBJ2-3
CASSEGQSTDTQYF
>NA|TRBV20-1|TRBJ1-2
CSARIRYGYTF
>TRBD1|TRBV14|TRBJ1-6
CASSQGDRVNNSPLHF
>TRBD1|TRBV6-6|TRBJ1-2
CASSYAEGAYGYTF
>TRBD1|TRBV6-1|TRBJ1-5
CASRTDRDAQPQHF
>TRBD1|TRBV4-3|TRBJ1-1
CASSQAGTGITEAFF
>NA|TRBV6-1|TRBJ1-1
CASRPGSAVTEAFF
>NA|TRBV9|TRBJ2-1
CASSASDMEQFF
>NA|TRBV6-5|TRBJ2-7
CASSGGTYEQYF
>NA|TRBV7-8|TRBJ1-2
CASSQGGNNYGYTF
>NA|TRBV5-1|TRBJ2-3
CASSLGGAETPTDTQYF
>TRBD2|TRBV18|TRBJ2-7
CASSPGLARHEQYF
>NA|TRBV6-1|TRBJ2-5
CASSERQAIRETQYF
>TRBD2|TRBV10-1|TRBJ2-2
CASSARISGGANTGELFF
>NA|TRBV4-3|TRBJ1-1
CASSQGGQGENTEAFF
>NA|TRBV9|TRBJ1-1
CASSAGLNTEAFF
>NA|TRBV13|TRBJ1-5
CASSFSSGGYQPQHF
>NA|TRBV30|TRBJ2-1
CAWSQGIYNEQFF
>TRBD1|TRBV9|TRBJ2-3
CASSVNRGQAQYF
>NA|TRBV6-5|TRBJ1-2
CASSLGQDYGYTF
>TRBD1|TRBV5-1|TRBJ1-1
CASSLGQGSDTEAFF
>NA|TRBV6-5|TRBJ1-3
CASSYLSGTGNTIYF
>TRBD2|TRBV4-2|TRBJ2-2
CASSRLLAGGRTGELFF
>TRBD2|TRBV7-3|TRBJ2-1
CASRSTGTSRVEQFF
>NA|TRBV18|TRBJ1-4
CASSPGEKLFF
>NA|TRBV15|TRBJ2-1
CATSRDRRAGTYNEQFF
>TRBD2|TRBV5-1|TRBJ2-7
CASRQTSGGLNEQYF
>TRBD1|TRBV23-1|TRBJ2-7
CASSQSPNRDRGPYEQYF